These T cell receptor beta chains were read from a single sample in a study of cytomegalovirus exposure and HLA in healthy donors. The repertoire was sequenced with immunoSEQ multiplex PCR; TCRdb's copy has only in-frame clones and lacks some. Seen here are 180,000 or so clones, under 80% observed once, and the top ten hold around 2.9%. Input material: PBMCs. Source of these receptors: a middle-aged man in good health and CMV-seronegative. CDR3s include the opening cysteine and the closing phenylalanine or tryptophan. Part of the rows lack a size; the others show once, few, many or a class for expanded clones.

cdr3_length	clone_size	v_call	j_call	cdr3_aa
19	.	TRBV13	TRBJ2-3	CASSQPGTSGGAPTDTQYF
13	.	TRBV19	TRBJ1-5	CASSAAINQPQHF
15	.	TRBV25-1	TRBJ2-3	CASSEAGTGTDTQYF
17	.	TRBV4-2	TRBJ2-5	CASSQETPGTAQETQYF
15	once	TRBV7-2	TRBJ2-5	CASSLVTGGPETQYF
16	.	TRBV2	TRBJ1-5	CASSPSGGVIVQPQHF
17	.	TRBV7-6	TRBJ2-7	CASSLAYRGGASYEQYF
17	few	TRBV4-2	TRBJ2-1	CASSPASAPSSYNEQFF
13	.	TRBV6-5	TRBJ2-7	CASSLSGGYEQYF
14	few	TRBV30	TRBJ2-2	CAWSGLAATGELFF
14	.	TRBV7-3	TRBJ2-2	CASSLSRGPGELFF
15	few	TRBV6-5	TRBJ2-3	CASSSQGPGTDTQYF
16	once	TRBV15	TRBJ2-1	CATSRGGGHTGNEQFF
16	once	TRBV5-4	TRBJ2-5	CASSFAGGRAVETQYF
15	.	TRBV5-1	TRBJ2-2	CASSFAGGSTGELFF
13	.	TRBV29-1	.	CSVQTSGEGEQYF
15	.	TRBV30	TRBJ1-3	CAWSPGRSSGNTIYF
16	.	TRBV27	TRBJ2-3	CASSEGLAEFTDTQYF